These 8 T cell receptor beta chains share one sample of origin, sequenced in a study of blood T cell repertoires in COVID-19. Measured with immunoSEQ multiplex PCR; TCRdb has only the in-frame clones, and not every one. In the table there are under 20,000 clones, roughly 89% of which are singletons. The specimen sequenced was peripheral blood. These receptors came from a human donor in a cohort sampled during active COVID-19. The donor label of this sample is uncertain.

This sequence joins TRBV18 and TRBJ2-5; weak D call: TRBD2 (5 bases). CDR3 size: 13 residues. Germline V gives CDR1 KGHSH, CDR2 LQKENI. Trimming took off 4 bases at V and 2 bases at J, with 8 bases between the two ends. The CDR3 DNA follows: TGTGCCAGCTCACTCCCGGGACAAGAGACCCAGTACTTC. As protein: CASSLPGQETQYF.

The chain recombines TRBV5-1 with TRBJ2-3; TRBD2 aligns across 10 bases. The CDR3 runs 16 residues. Germline CDR1 SGHRS, CDR2 YFSETQ. The V gene end was trimmed by 3 bases and the J gene end by 4 bases; junction bases not matched to a gene: 8. CDR3 nucleotide sequence: TGCGCCAGCAGCTCTACTAGCGGGAATCCTGCAGATACGCAGTATTTT. Amino acids: CASSSTSGNPADTQYF. Full variable domain (outside the CDR3, taken from reference TRBV5-1 and TRBJ2-3): KAGVTQTPRYLIKTRGQQVTLSCSPISGHRSVSWYQQTPGQGLQFLFEYFSETQRNKGNFPGRFSGRQFSNSRSEMNVSTLELGDSALYLCASSSTSGNPADTQYFGPGTRLTVL.

The chain carries TRBV5-4 and TRBJ2-3; no reliable D call. The V end was cut by 0 bases, the J end by 4 bases, with 9 bases between. The length of the CDR3 is 14 residues. CDR1 and CDR2 (germline): SGHNT, YYREEE (reference sequence). This CDR3 is CASSLVGVADTQYF. The CDR3 nucleotides are TGTGCCAGCAGCTTGGTTGGAGTCGCAGATACGCAGTATTTT.

V gene TRBV29-1 combines with J gene TRBJ1-2; 10 nucleotides agree with TRBD1. The CDR3 extends over 14 amino acids. V lost 6 bases, J lost 0 bases, and 4 bases stayed unmatched. Germline CDR1 reads SQVTM; CDR2 reads ANQGSEA. The DNA of the CDR3 is TGCAGCGTGGGGGGACAGGGGACTAACTATGGCTACACCTTC. Its protein product is CSVGGQGTNYGYTF.

The rearrangement uses TRBV5-1 and TRBJ2-7; unclear D gene. The CDR3 has 13 amino acids. V was pared by 0 bases and J by 7 bases, with 11 bases between. Germline CDR1 SGHRS, CDR2 YFSETQ. The CDR3 spells CASSLAEPSEQYF. The CDR3 DNA is TGCGCCAGCAGCTTGGCCGAGCCGAGTGAGCAGTACTTC.

The chain employs TRBV7-9 and TRBJ1-4, with no clear D. Trimming stripped 3 bases from V and 2 bases from J, with 13 bases between. Germline assignment: CDR1 SEHNR and CDR2 FQNEAQ (reference sequence). The length of the CDR3 is 16 residues. The chain's CDR3 is CASSFGGHPTNEKLFF. The CDR3 DNA sequence: TGTGCCAGCAGCTTCGGAGGGCACCCGACTAATGAAAAACTGTTTTTT.

This chain links TRBV27 with TRBJ2-1; D is unresolved. With 1 base removed from V and 7 bases from J, the gap between germline ends came to 23 bases. Germline lookup yields CDR1 MNHEY and CDR2 SMNVEV (reference sequence). CDR3 length equals 18 residues. CDR3 nucleotides: TGTGCCAGCAGTTTATTGGCAATCCACAGTATGACGGTAAATGAGCAGTTCTTC. It encodes CASSLLAIHSMTVNEQFF.

This chain joins TRBV3-1 (or the pseudogene TRBV3-2) and TRBJ2-3; D ambiguous. Germline V lookup: CDR1 LGHDT, CDR2 YNNKEL (reference sequence). The CDR3 extends over 14 amino acids. Trimming removed 2 bases at V and 10 bases at J, with 16 bases between. CDR3 residues: CASSQSASFSSQYF. Here the CDR3 DNA reads TGTGCCAGCAGCCAAAGCGCCTCCTTTTCGTCGCAGTATTTT.